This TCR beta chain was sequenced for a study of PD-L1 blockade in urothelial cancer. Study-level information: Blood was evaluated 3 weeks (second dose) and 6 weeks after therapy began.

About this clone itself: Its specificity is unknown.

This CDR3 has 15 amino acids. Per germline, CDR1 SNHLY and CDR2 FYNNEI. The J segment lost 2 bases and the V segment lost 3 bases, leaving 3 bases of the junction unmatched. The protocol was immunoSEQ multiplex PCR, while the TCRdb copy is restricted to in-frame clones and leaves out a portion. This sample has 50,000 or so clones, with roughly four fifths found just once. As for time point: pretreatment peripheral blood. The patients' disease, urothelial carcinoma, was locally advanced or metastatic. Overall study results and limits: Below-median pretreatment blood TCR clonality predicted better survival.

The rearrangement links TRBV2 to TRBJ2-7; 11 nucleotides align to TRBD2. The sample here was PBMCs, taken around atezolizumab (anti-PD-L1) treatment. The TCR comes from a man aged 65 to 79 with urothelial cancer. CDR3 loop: CASSDLTSGTYEQYF. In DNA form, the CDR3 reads TGTGCCAGCAGTGACTTGACTAGCGGGACCTACGAGCAGTACTTC.